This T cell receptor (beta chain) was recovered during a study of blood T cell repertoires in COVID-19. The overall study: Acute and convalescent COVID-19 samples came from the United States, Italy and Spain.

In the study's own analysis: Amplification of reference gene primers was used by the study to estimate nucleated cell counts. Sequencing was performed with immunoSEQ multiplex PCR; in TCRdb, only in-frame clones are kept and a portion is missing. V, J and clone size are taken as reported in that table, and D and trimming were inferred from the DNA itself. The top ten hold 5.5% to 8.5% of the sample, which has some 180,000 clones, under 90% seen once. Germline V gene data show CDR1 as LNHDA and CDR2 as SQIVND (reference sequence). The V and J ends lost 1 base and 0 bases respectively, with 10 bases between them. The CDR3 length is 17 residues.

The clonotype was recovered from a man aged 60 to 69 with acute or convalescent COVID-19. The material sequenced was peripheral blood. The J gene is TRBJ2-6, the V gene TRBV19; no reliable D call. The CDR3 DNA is TGTGCCAGTAGTATAGGTTTGAGAGGCTCTGGGGCCAACGTCCTGACTTTC. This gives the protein CASSIGLRGSGANVLTF.